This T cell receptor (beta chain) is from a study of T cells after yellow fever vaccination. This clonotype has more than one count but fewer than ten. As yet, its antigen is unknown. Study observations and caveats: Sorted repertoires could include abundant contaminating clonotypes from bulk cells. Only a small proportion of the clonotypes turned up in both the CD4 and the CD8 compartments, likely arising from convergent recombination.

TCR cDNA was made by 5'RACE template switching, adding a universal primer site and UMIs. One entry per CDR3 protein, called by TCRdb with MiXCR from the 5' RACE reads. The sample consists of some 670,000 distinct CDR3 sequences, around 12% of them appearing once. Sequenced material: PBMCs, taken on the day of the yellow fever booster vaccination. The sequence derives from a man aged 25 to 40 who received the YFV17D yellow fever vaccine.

CDR3 residues: CASSQPREGRTGELFF. As DNA, the CDR3 is TGTGCCAGCAGCCAACCGCGGGAGGGCCGGACCGGGGAGCTGTTTTTT. V gene TRBV3-1 combines with J gene TRBJ2-2; 9 nucleotides align to TRBD2. V was clipped by 2 bases and J by 5 bases; unmatched bases: 6. This CDR3 has 16 residues. Germline V gene lookup returns CDR1 LGHDT and CDR2 YNNKEL (reference sequence).